The 17 T cell receptor beta chains below all came from one sample that was sequenced in a study of blood T cell repertoires in COVID-19 (dated by TCRdb to 2019 to 2021). Preparation of the library involved the immunoSEQ multiplex PCR assay. In its TCRdb copy, this immuneACCESS table keeps in-frame sequences only and misses some clones. Where compared with another copy, unresolved V genes explain less than half of these, and the others have no known cause. The table for this sample lists fewer than 130,000 clones; approximately 67% of them were counted only once. 6% to 8% of the sample is in the top ten clones. The sample taken for sequencing was peripheral blood. These receptors originate from a woman aged 60-75 years with acute or convalescent COVID-19.

The rearrangement links TRBV3-1 (or the pseudogene TRBV3-2) to TRBJ1-5, with a possible D match to TRBD1 (6 bases). Germline V gives CDR1 LGHDT, CDR2 YNNKEL (reference sequence). This CDR3 is built from 15 residues. The ends were cut back, 6 bases at V and 3 bases at J, with 15 bases in the middle. The CDR3 sequence is CASSQGRQPNQPQHF. In nucleotides, the CDR3 is TGTGCCAGCAGTCAGGGGAGACAGCCCAATCAGCCCCAGCATTTT.

The chain recombines TRBV27 with TRBJ1-5; 8 nucleotides agree with TRBD1. Per the germline V gene, CDR1 is MNHEY and CDR2 is SMNVEV (reference sequence). This CDR3 is built from 14 residues. After removal of 6 bases from V and 5 bases from J, the junction contained 6 bases not matched to a gene. The CDR3, as DNA: TGTGCCAGCAGGCCAACGACAGGGGATCAGCCCCAGCATTTT. It yields the protein CASRPTTGDQPQHF.

This clone appeared a single time. This rearrangement joins TRBV5-4 to TRBJ1-2; D gene uncertain. This CDR3 spans 14 amino acids. Germline CDR1 reads SGHNT; CDR2 reads YYREEE (reference sequence). V shed 1 base and J shed 5 bases, with 12 bases lying between them. The CDR3 spells CASSLPGRGYGYTF. As DNA, the CDR3 is TGTGCCAGCAGCTTGCCGGGAAGAGGTTATGGCTACACCTTC.

The CDR3 loop is CASSLVVTGSHTGELFF. The CDR3 nucleotides are TGCGCCAGCAGCTTGGTCGTGACAGGGTCGCACACCGGGGAGCTGTTTTTT. The rearrangement uses TRBV5-1 and TRBJ2-2; 7 bases align to TRBD1. Per germline, CDR1 SGHRS and CDR2 YFSETQ. CDR3 size: 17 residues. Unmatched junction bases numbered 8, after V lost 0 bases and J lost 3 bases. Together with reference TRBV5-1 and TRBJ2-2, the CDR3 gives the full variable domain: KAGVTQTPRYLIKTRGQQVTLSCSPISGHRSVSWYQQTPGQGLQFLFEYFSETQRNKGNFPGRFSGRQFSNSRSEMNVSTLELGDSALYLCASSLVVTGSHTGELFFGEGSRLTVL.

The rearrangement joins TRBV11-2 to TRBJ1-1; D may be TRBD1 (6 bases). The germline CDR1 and CDR2 sequences are SGHAT and FQNNGV. CDR3 size: 14 residues. Trimming removed 3 bases from V and 5 bases from J, with 13 bases in between. DNA for the CDR3: TGTGCCAGCAGCTTGGGGACAACGGGAACTGAAGCTTTCTTT. Its protein product is CASSLGTTGTEAFF.

V usage is TRBV6-5 and J usage is TRBJ2-6; a weak D match, TRBD1 (6 bases). The CDR3 is 15 amino acids. V was trimmed by 7 bases and J by 2 bases, leaving 12 bases between them. Germline V gene sequence: CDR1 MNHEY, CDR2 SVGAGI. The CDR3 sequence: CASKRGGAGANVLTF. CDR3 in DNA: TGTGCCAGCAAACGAGGGGGAGCTGGGGCCAACGTCCTGACTTTC.

The chain has TRBV5-1 and TRBJ2-7; 10 bases line up with TRBD1. V shed 4 bases, J shed 3 bases, and the junction held 4 bases outside the gene matches. The CDR3 sequence is 14 residues long. The V gene's germline CDR1 is SGHRS and CDR2 YFSETQ. CDR3 DNA sequence: TGCGCCAGCAGCGCAGGGACAGGGGTCTACGAGCAGTACTTC. Its protein product is CASSAGTGVYEQYF.

This clone was counted a single time. V gene TRBV6-6 combines with J gene TRBJ2-3; TRBD2 matches 7 bases. The V gene end was trimmed by 4 bases and the J gene end by 6 bases; junction bases not matched to a gene: 1. The germline gives CDR1 MNHNY, CDR2 SVGAGI (reference sequence). The CDR3 is 12 residues long. CDR3 in amino acids: CASSSTSDTQYF. The CDR3 DNA reads as TGTGCCAGCAGTTCGACTAGCGATACGCAGTATTTT.

The chain is built from TRBV6-1 and TRBJ1-4; D is unclear. V lost 3 bases and J lost 0, with 11 bases in between. The CDR3 runs to 16 residues. CDR1 is MNHNS and CDR2 is SASEGT in the germline V gene. The CDR3 bases are TGTGCCAGCAGTGATCTACTAGCCGCAACTAATGAAAAACTGTTTTTT. Translated: CASSDLLAATNEKLFF.

The V and J genes are TRBV5-1 and TRBJ2-6; 9 positions match TRBD1. CDR1 is SGHRS, CDR2 YFSETQ, per germline. The CDR3 runs 17 residues. J was trimmed by 0 bases and V by 4 bases; bases with no gene match: 5. Here the CDR3 reads CASSGGQGPSGANVLTF. CDR3 DNA: TGCGCCAGCAGCGGGGGACAGGGCCCCTCTGGGGCCAACGTCCTGACTTTC.

The V call is TRBV21-1, the J call TRBJ1-2. TRBV21-1 is annotated as a pseudogene. The CDR3 covers 14 residues. DNA of the CDR3: TGTGCCAGCAGCAATGTAACGGGAGTCTATGGCTACACCTTC. It encodes CASSNVTGVYGYTF.

The chain carries TRBV5-1 and TRBJ2-5, with D possibly matching TRBD1 (5 bases). This CDR3 is built from 15 residues. The V and J ends lost 0 bases and 4 bases respectively, with 13 bases between them. Germline loops: CDR1 SGHRS, CDR2 YFSETQ. CDR3 amino acids: CASSLAQGISETQYF. CDR3 DNA sequence: TGCGCCAGCAGCTTGGCCCAGGGAATCTCAGAGACCCAGTACTTC.

The rearrangement links TRBV27 to TRBJ1-6; D remains ambiguous. Germline assignment: CDR1 MNHEY and CDR2 SMNVEV (reference sequence). The CDR3 covers 13 residues. V was cut by 8 bases and J by 0 bases, with 5 bases left in between. The chain's CDR3 is CASGSSYNSPLHF. The DNA for the CDR3 is TGTGCCAGCGGGAGCTCCTATAATTCACCCCTCCACTTT.

The chain couples TRBV10-2 to TRBJ2-5, with a weak D call TRBD2 (5 bases). The CDR3 length is 9 residues. The germline gives CDR1 WSHSY, CDR2 SAAADI. CDR3: CPGSETQYF. The CDR3 region has the DNA TGCCCGGGGTCAGAGACCCAGTACTTC.

For this clone: Its ends do not fully match the called genes, so a read error is possible. V and J are TRBV24-1 and TRBJ1-4; 10 bases are shared with TRBD1. The CDR3 length is 13 residues. Per the germline V gene, CDR1 is KGHDR and CDR2 is SFDVKD. Here the CDR3 reads CATGDRGLEKLFF. CDR3 sequence (DNA): TGTGCCACCGGTGACAGGGGGCTTGAAAAACTGTTTTTT.

This sequence joins TRBV14 and TRBJ2-7, with D tentatively TRBD2 (7 bases). CDR3 size: 15 residues. Trimming shortened V by 2 bases and J by 0 bases, and 11 bases separated the two germline ends. The germline V gene has CDR1 SGHDN and CDR2 FVKESK. The CDR3 reads CASSQRRGASYEQYF. The CDR3, as DNA: TGTGCCAGCAGCCAAAGACGGGGGGCCTCCTACGAGCAGTACTTC.

J is TRBJ1-6 and V is TRBV5-6, with TRBD1 matching 7 bases. This CDR3 spans 14 amino acids. CDR1 is SGHDT and CDR2 is YYEEEE in the germline V gene. J gave up 10 bases and V 3 bases, and 7 bases lay outside the gene matches. CDR3 bases: TGTGCCAGCAGCTGGAAAGGGGGCTTATCACCCCTCCACTTT. This sequence encodes CASSWKGGLSPLHF.